The clone carrying this T cell receptor beta chain was recorded at least ten times. The antigen is not known. TCRdb analysed the 5' RACE reads with MiXCR anew, one entry per CDR3 protein. This table holds about 74,000 distinct CDR3 sequences, 4% to 6% found once. CDR1 and CDR2 from the germline V gene are SGHVS and FQNEAQ. The CDR3 covers 15 residues. Trimming took off 3 bases at V and 6 bases at J, with 15 bases between the two ends. The sample originates from a study of neurological immune-mediated disorders. Study outcomes and limitations: No expanded-clone CDR3 amino acid sequence recurred across subjects, suggesting private TCR-beta repertoires.

The genes are TRBV7-8 and TRBJ1-5; the D is unclear. This sequence originates from a man in his late teens or twenties with multiple sclerosis. What was sequenced was PBMCs. CDR3 residues: CASSLRRVGSQPQHF. The DNA of the CDR3 is TGTGCCAGCAGCTTGCGGAGAGTGGGATCTCAGCCCCAGCATTTT.